A selection of T cell receptor beta chains follows, all from one sample in a study of blood T cell repertoires in COVID-19. Method: immunoSEQ multiplex PCR; TCRdb's copy keeps in-frame clones and lacks some. The sample includes about 190,000 clones, about four fifths of them seen just once. The material sequenced was peripheral blood. The source is a woman aged 40-49 years with acute or convalescent COVID-19. Both conserved end residues are part of each CDR3. D genes are given only for firm matches. For some rows the clone size is stated as once, few or many, or as a class when expanded; others skip it.

CAWKNWAGETQYF TGTGCCTGGAAAAATTGGGCAGGGGAGACCCAGTACTTC TRBJ2-5 - - TRBV30
CASSVSGTGGYTF TGTGCCAGCAGCGTATCCGGGACAGGTGGCTACACCTTC TRBJ1-2 TRBD1 - TRBV5-8
CASSAYQETQYF TGTGCCAGCAGCGCGTACCAAGAGACCCAGTACTTC TRBJ2-5 - - TRBV6-5
CASTPRGDSPIAKNIQYF TGTGCCAGTACCCCTAGGGGGGACAGCCCTATAGCCAAAAACATTCAGTACTTC TRBJ2-4 - - TRBV19
CASSQEVYGTGGGYTF TGTGCCAGCAGCCAAGAGGTTTATGGGACAGGGGGCGGCTACACCTTC TRBJ1-2 TRBD1 - TRBV3-1/TRBV3-2
CASSGQGTDTQYF TGTGCCAGCAGCGGACAGGGAACAGATACGCAGTATTTT TRBJ2-3 TRBD1 few TRBV5-4
CATSVIGRRGQETQYF TGTGCCACCAGTGTCATTGGCAGGAGGGGCCAAGAGACCCAGTACTTC TRBJ2-5 - - TRBV24-1
CSVGGIAGANVLTF TGCAGCGTTGGCGGAATTGCTGGGGCCAACGTCCTGACTTTC TRBJ2-6 - - TRBV29-1
CASSLSRFTGTSYF TGTGCCAGCAGCTTATCCAGGTTTACCGGCACTTCGTACTTC TRBJ2-7 - - TRBV7-2
CASSPGQGIWETQYF TGTGCCAGCAGTCCGGGACAGGGGATATGGGAGACCCAGTACTTC TRBJ2-5 TRBD1 - TRBV28
CASSSWKDRGRTDTQYF TGTGCCAGCAGCTCATGGAAGGACAGGGGGCGCACAGATACGCAGTATTTT TRBJ2-3 TRBD1 - TRBV7-2
CASQWALHQPQHF TGTGCCAGTCAGTGGGCATTGCATCAGCCCCAGCATTTT TRBJ1-5 - - TRBV12-3/TRBV12-4
CASSPRTSGGDTQYF TGTGCCAGCAGCCCTCGGACTAGCGGGGGTGATACGCAGTATTTT TRBJ2-3 TRBD2 - TRBV3-1/TRBV3-2
CASSQAGALSYEQYF TGCGCCAGCAGCCAAGCAGGGGCACTCTCCTACGAGCAGTACTTC TRBJ2-7 - once TRBV4-1
CASSRQGSSYEQYF TGTGCCAGCAGTAGACAGGGGTCTTCCTACGAGCAGTACTTC TRBJ2-7 TRBD1 - TRBV6-5
CASSQSKDRDGFAGTGELFF TGCGCCAGCAGTCAATCGAAGGACAGGGACGGGTTTGCAGGCACCGGGGAGCTGTTTTTT TRBJ2-2 TRBD1 - TRBV23-1
CASSPWGGMNTEAFF TGTGCCAGCAGCCCTTGGGGGGGCATGAACACTGAAGCTTTCTTT TRBJ1-1 - - TRBV3-1/TRBV3-2
CASSLLAGSYNEQFF TGCGCCAGCAGCTTGTTAGCGGGGAGCTACAATGAGCAGTTCTTC TRBJ2-1 TRBD2 once TRBV5-1
CASSWGTGGSYEQYF TGTGCCAGCAGCTGGGGGACAGGGGGCTCCTACGAGCAGTACTTC TRBJ2-7 TRBD1 - TRBV5-6
CASSWGRQPQHF TGTGCCAGCAGCTGGGGCCGTCAGCCCCAGCATTTT TRBJ1-5 - - TRBV28
CATSRDLPPNTGELFF TGTGCCACCAGCAGAGATCTCCCCCCGAACACCGGGGAGCTGTTTTTT TRBJ2-2 - - TRBV15
CASSDSRDFSYEQYF TGTGCCAGCAGCGATAGCCGGGACTTTTCCTACGAGCAGTACTTC TRBJ2-7 - - TRBV3-1/TRBV3-2
CAIRDSPSRAQHF TGTGCCATCCGGGACAGCCCGTCGAGGGCCCAGCATTTT TRBJ1-5 TRBD1 - TRBV10-3
CASSYSPRSTIYF TGTGCCAGCAGTTACTCGCCCAGAAGCACCATATATTTT TRBJ1-3 - - TRBV6-5
CASSGTSGGLSYNEQFF TGTGCCAGCAGTGGTACTAGCGGGGGTTTATCCTACAATGAGCAGTTCTTC TRBJ2-1 TRBD2 - TRBV2
CASQNRGAFF TGTGCCTCGCAAAACAGGGGGGCTTTCTTT TRBJ1-1 TRBD1 - TRBV30
CAWSVRLVYEQFF TGTGCCTGGAGTGTACGGCTAGTGTATGAGCAGTTCTTC TRBJ2-1 - - TRBV30
CASSYSGGTAYEQYF TGTGCCAGCAGTTACTCCGGTGGGACAGCCTACGAGCAGTACTTC TRBJ2-7 TRBD1 - TRBV6-5
CASSQRGTEAFF TGTGCCAGCAGCCAGCGGGGCACTGAAGCTTTCTTT TRBJ1-1 - - TRBV7-6
CASSPGQPETQYF TGCGCCAGCAGCCCCGGACAGCCGGAGACCCAGTACTTC TRBJ2-5 - - TRBV4-1
CASSGPGTGSVAEAFF TGTGCCAGCAGCGGACCCGGGACAGGCAGTGTGGCTGAAGCTTTCTTT TRBJ1-1 TRBD1 - TRBV5-4
CASSWGRDSVYGYTF TGTGCCAGCAGTTGGGGCCGGGACTCGGTCTATGGCTACACCTTC TRBJ1-2 - - TRBV27
CASTPRTGQGAPGANVLTF TGTGCCAGCACCCCCCGGACGGGACAGGGGGCCCCTGGGGCCAACGTCCTGACTTTC TRBJ2-6 TRBD1 once TRBV6-2/TRBV6-3
CASSLDRYRGDSPLHF TGTGCCAGCAGCTTAGACCGATACCGCGGGGATTCACCCCTCCACTTT TRBJ1-6 - - TRBV11-2
CASSFGGLATDTQYF TGTGCCAGCAGCTTCGGGGGACTAGCGACAGATACGCAGTATTTT TRBJ2-3 TRBD2 - TRBV7-6
CASSPQWGGTGIGELFF TGTGCCAGTAGTCCCCAATGGGGGGGTACTGGTATCGGGGAGCTGTTTTTT TRBJ2-2 TRBD2 - TRBV19
CALGTGSYEQYF TGTGCCCTAGGTACGGGAAGCTACGAGCAGTACTTC TRBJ2-7 - once TRBV30
CASSWRGHDTQYF TGTGCCAGCAGCTGGAGGGGGCACGATACGCAGTATTTT TRBJ2-3 - - TRBV7-2
CASSSMAGTYEQYF TGTGCCAGCAGTTCTATGGCAGGGACCTACGAGCAGTACTTC TRBJ2-7 - - TRBV27
CASSLAGPYEQYF TGTGCCAGCAGTCTCGCGGGTCCCTACGAGCAGTACTTC TRBJ2-7 - - TRBV27
CASSPWGQVDYGYTF TGCGCCAGCAGCCCTTGGGGACAGGTAGACTATGGCTACACCTTC TRBJ1-2 TRBD1 - TRBV5-1
CASSQVTGGREQFF TGTGCCAGCAGCCAAGTCACAGGGGGAAGGGAGCAGTTCTTC TRBJ2-1 TRBD1 - TRBV28